This T cell receptor (beta chain) was profiled in a study of long-term antiretroviral therapy in people with HIV. Treatment for all HIV-infected participants took place in the United States. Concerning this clone itself: Its specificity is unknown.

The CDR3 consists of 14 residues. Per the germline V gene, CDR1 is SGDLS and CDR2 is YYNGEE. The V end lost 3 bases, the J end lost 6 bases, and 16 bases lay between the germline ends. The assay used was immunoSEQ (version v3.0), run at survey level. Method: immunoSEQ multiplex PCR; TCRdb's copy keeps in-frame clones and lacks some. The sample has fewer than 30,000 clones, roughly 80% seen once. Overall study findings and caveats: HIV repertoires covered narrower CDR3 length ranges than controls did. Whichever time point was examined, clones expanded before ART dominated the repertoire.

Sample: unsorted PBMCs, taken 2.1 years after starting antiretroviral therapy. The TCR originated in a man aged 25-40 years with HIV. This rearrangement joins TRBV9 to TRBJ2-7; D is tentatively TRBD1 or TRBD2 (5 bases each). Here the CDR3 DNA reads TGTGCCAGCAGCGAGTTGGGGGAAACCGGCGAGCAGTACTTC. It yields the protein CASSELGETGEQYF.